This TCR beta chain was sequenced in a study of blood T cell repertoires in COVID-19. As for the study in general: The origin of the acute and convalescent COVID-19 samples was the United States, Italy and Spain. T cells, B-cell-depleted T cells, or PBMCs provided the cDNA or gDNA that served as material.

V was clipped by 6 bases and J by 3 bases; unmatched bases: 8. The length of the CDR3 is 14 residues. CDR1 MDHEN and CDR2 SYDVKM come from the germline V gene. In the authors' methods: Reference gene primer amplification gave estimated nucleated cell counts. Assay used: immunoSEQ multiplex PCR; TCRdb lists only in-frame clones, some missing. For V, J and clone size, that table is used; D and trimming come from the DNA. Of 250,000 to 300,000 clones in the sample, 85% to 90% were seen once. The chain joins TRBV28 to TRBJ2-7; 7 positions agree with TRBD2. The sample consisted of peripheral blood. The clonotype comes from a man aged 18-30 years with active or convalescent COVID-19. Here the CDR3 DNA reads TGTGCCAGCAGGGCGGGCGGGAGCTACTACGAGCAGTACTTC. It yields the protein CASRAGGSYYEQYF.